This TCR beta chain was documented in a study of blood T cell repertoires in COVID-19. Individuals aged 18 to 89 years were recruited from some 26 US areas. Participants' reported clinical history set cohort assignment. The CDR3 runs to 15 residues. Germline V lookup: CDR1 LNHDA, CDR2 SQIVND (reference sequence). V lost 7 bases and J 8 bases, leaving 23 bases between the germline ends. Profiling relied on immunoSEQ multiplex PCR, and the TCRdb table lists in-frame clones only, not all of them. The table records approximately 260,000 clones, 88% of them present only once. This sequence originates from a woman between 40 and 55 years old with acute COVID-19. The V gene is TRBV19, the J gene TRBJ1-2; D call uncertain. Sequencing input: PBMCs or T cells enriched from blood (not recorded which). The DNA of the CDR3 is TGTGCCAGTAACTCACCGGGATCGCTAACCCGAGGCTACACCTTC. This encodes CASNSPGSLTRGYTF.